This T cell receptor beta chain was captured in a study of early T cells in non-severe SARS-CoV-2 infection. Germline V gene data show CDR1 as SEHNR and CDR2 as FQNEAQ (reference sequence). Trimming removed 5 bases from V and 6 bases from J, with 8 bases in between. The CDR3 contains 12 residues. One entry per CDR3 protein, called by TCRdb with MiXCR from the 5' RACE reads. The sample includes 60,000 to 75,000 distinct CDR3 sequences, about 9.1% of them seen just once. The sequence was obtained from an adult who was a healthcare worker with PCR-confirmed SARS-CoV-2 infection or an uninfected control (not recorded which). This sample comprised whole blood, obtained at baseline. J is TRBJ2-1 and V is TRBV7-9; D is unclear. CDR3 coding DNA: TGTGCCAGCAGCCCCCCGGCCAATGAGCAGTTCTTC. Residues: CASSPPANEQFF.